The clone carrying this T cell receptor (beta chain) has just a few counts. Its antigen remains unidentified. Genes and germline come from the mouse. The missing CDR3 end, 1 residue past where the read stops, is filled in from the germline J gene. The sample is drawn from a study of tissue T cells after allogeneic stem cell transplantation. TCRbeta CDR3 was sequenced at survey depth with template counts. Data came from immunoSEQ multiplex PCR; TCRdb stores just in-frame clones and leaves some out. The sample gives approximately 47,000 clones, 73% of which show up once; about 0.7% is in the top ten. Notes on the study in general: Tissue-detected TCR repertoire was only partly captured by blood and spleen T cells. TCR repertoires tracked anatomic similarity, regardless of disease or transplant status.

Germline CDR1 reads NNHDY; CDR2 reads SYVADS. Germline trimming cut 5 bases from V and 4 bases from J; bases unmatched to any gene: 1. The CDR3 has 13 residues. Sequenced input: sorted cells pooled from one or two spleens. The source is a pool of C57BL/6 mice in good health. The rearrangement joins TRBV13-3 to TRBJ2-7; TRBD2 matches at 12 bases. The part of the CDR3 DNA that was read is TGTGCCAGCAGAGGGACTGGGGGGTATGAACAGTAC. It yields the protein CASRGTGGYEQY. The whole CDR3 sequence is CASRGTGGYEQYF.